This TCR beta chain is drawn from a study of OX40 agonist ivuxolimab in advanced cancers. Assay used: immunoSEQ multiplex PCR; TCRdb lists only in-frame clones, some missing. This sample has around 38,000 clones, with less than 90% found just once. This receptor was identified in an adult with an advanced solid tumor such as melanoma, head and neck, liver or kidney cancer. The sequencing here drew on CD4+ or CD8+ T cells sorted from blood, taken in a trial of the OX40 agonist ivuxolimab.

The DNA for the CDR3 is TGTGCCAGCAGTTACCCAACAGGGGGCCGCTATGGCTACACCTTC. Its protein product is CASSYPTGGRYGYTF. This chain joins TRBV6-6 and TRBJ1-2, with 9 bases lining up with TRBD1. The CDR3 is 15 amino acids. Germline V gene lookup returns CDR1 MNHNY and CDR2 SVGAGI (reference sequence). The V and J ends lost 2 bases and 4 bases, in that order; junction bases with no gene match: 5.